These 25 T cell receptor beta chains originate from one sample sequenced in a study of CD8 T cells in Susac syndrome. Reverse transcription of roughly 0.5 to 1 ug RNA was carried out with random hexamers. MiXCR was run by TCRdb on the immunoSEQ multiplex PCR reads, yielding one entry per CDR3 protein. The sample has about 69,000 distinct CDR3 sequences, more than 85% seen once. The specimen sequenced was CD8+ T cells from PBMCs. These TCRs come from a human donor in good health.

The V call is TRBV4-1, the J call TRBJ2-7, with D uncertain. This CDR3 is built from 14 residues. Germline V gene lookup returns CDR1 MGHRA and CDR2 YSYEKL. The V gene lost 1 base and the J gene lost 5 bases, with 12 bases spanning the gap. This chain's CDR3 is CASSQGGERDEQYF. The CDR3 region has the DNA TGCGCCAGCAGCCAAGGAGGAGAACGGGACGAGCAGTACTTC.

The chain employs TRBV3-1 and TRBJ2-1; the D is unclear. Trimming left V 0 bases short and J 0 bases short, with 3 bases between. This CDR3 spans 14 amino acids. The germline V gene encodes CDR1 LGHDT and CDR2 YNNKEL (reference sequence). The CDR3 DNA reads TGTGCCAGCAGCCAAGACAGCTCCTACAATGAGCAGTTCTTC. It yields the protein CASSQDSSYNEQFF.

The rearrangement joins TRBV27 to TRBJ2-1; D is possibly TRBD1 (6 bases). CDR1 and CDR2 (germline): MNHEY, SMNVEV (reference sequence). Trimming shortened V by 2 bases and J by 6 bases, and 8 bases separated the two germline ends. The CDR3 covers 13 residues. CDR3 nucleotide sequence: TGTGCCAGCAGTTTAAACAGGGTCAATGAGCAGTTCTTC. Protein product: CASSLNRVNEQFF.

This clonotype was counted a single time. CDR3 in amino acids: CASSPLGSQYVYEQYF. The CDR3 nucleotides are TGTGCCAGCAGCCCCCTGGGAAGCCAGTACGTCTACGAGCAGTACTTC. J is TRBJ2-7 and V is TRBV7-9; D gene unclear. The germline CDR1 and CDR2 sequences are SEHNR and FQNEAQ (reference sequence). The CDR3 extends over 16 amino acids. V was pared by 5 bases and J by 3 bases, with 20 bases between.

The chain uses TRBV9 and TRBJ2-2; 9 positions agree with TRBD1. The trim removed 2 bases at V and 1 base at J, leaving 9 bases unmatched. CDR3 length: 18 residues. The germline CDR1 and CDR2 sequences are SGDLS and YYNGEE. CDR3: CASSVSTGDRVNTGELFF. The CDR3 region has the DNA TGTGCCAGCAGCGTGAGTACCGGGGACAGGGTGAACACCGGGGAGCTGTTTTTT.

The chain combines TRBV7-9 with TRBJ1-6, with 8 bases lining up with TRBD1. With V trimmed by 5 bases and J by 7 bases, 7 bases remained unmatched. Germline assignment: CDR1 SEHNR and CDR2 FQNEAQ (reference sequence). The CDR3 contains 15 residues. CDR3 protein: CASSPTGTGNSPLHF. In nucleotides, the CDR3 is TGTGCCAGCAGCCCCACCGGGACAGGCAATTCACCCCTCCACTTT.

Concerning this clonotype: Sequence at one end of the junction differs from germline and may be a read error. CDR3 sequence reads: CASSLAPAGGQETQYF. In DNA, the CDR3 is TGTGCTAGCAGCTTAGCACCGGCGGGGGGGCAAGAGACCCAGTACTTC. This chain uses TRBV7-7 with TRBJ2-5; TRBD2 matches at 9 bases. CDR3 length: 16 amino acids. Germline assignment: CDR1 SSHAT and CDR2 FNYEAQ (reference sequence).

The CDR3 sequence: CASSLSTTGEQYF. CDR3 sequence (DNA): TGTGCCAGCAGCTTATCCACGACAGGGGAGCAGTACTTC. The chain joins TRBV7-9 to TRBJ2-7, with 7 bases that match TRBD1. The CDR3 has 13 amino acids. With V trimmed by 2 bases and J by 7 bases, 5 bases remained unmatched. The V gene's germline CDR1 is SEHNR and CDR2 FQNEAQ (reference sequence). Based on the CDR3 plus reference TRBV7-9 and TRBJ2-7, the full variable domain is DTGVSQNPRHKITKRGQNVTFRCDPISEHNRLYWYRQTLGQGPEFLTYFQNEAQLEKSRLLSDRFSAERPKGSFSTLEIQRTEQGDSAMYLCASSLSTTGEQYFGPGTRLTVT.

The gene calls are TRBV7-2 and TRBJ1-5; no reliable D call. This CDR3 region has 16 residues. The V gene lost 5 bases and the J gene lost 5 bases, with 19 bases spanning the gap. Germline V gives CDR1 SGHTA, CDR2 FQGNSA. CDR3 loop: CASSPDLWSPHQPQHF. CDR3 DNA sequence: TGTGCCAGCAGCCCGGACCTCTGGTCCCCACATCAGCCCCAGCATTTT. The entire variable domain, with the rest obtained from reference TRBV7-2 and TRBJ1-5, is as follows: GAGVSQSPSNKVTEKGKDVELRCDPISGHTALYWYRQSLGQGLEFLIYFQGNSAPDKSGLPSDRFSAERTGGSVSTLTIQRTQQEDSAVYLCASSPDLWSPHQPQHFGDGTRLSIL.

In the case of this clonotype: Germline and junction disagree at one end, which may indicate a read error. The genes are TRBV5-1 and TRBJ2-1, with D perhaps TRBD1 (6 bases). Looked up from germline, CDR1 is SGHRS and CDR2 is YFSETQ. This CDR3 is 15 amino acids long. The CDR3 loop reads CASRLDRDIYNEQFF. CDR3 DNA: TGCGCCAGCAGGTTGGACCGGGACATATACAATGAGCAGTTCTTC.

V usage is TRBV5-6 and J usage is TRBJ2-3; the D is unclear. Germline CDR1 is SGHDT and CDR2 is YYEEEE. Trimming removed 5 bases at V and 6 bases at J, with 16 bases between. This CDR3 has 14 residues. CDR3 sequence (DNA): TGTGCCAGCAGGTTAAGGAGCGCGAAGGATACGCAGTATTTT. This sequence encodes CASRLRSAKDTQYF.

The rearrangement joins TRBV29-1 to TRBJ2-2; no definite D call. V was trimmed by 6 bases and J by 3 bases, leaving 8 bases between them. This CDR3 is built from 12 residues. Germline values: CDR1 SQVTM, CDR2 ANQGSEA. CDR3 coding DNA: TGCAGCGTCACTCGGGACACCGGGGAGCTGTTTTTT. Its translation is CSVTRDTGELFF.

CDR3 region: CSVSRGNEQFF. CDR3 DNA: TGCAGCGTTAGCCGGGGTAATGAGCAGTTCTTC. The chain recombines TRBV29-1 with TRBJ2-1, with D possibly being TRBD2 (5 bases). V was trimmed by 5 bases and J by 7 bases, leaving 9 bases between them. CDR3 length equals 11 residues. Germline CDR1 reads SQVTM; CDR2 reads ANQGSEA.

The chain has TRBV6-4 and TRBJ2-1; TRBD1 aligns across 8 bases. The CDR3 is 13 residues long. The trim removed 0 bases at V and 9 bases at J, leaving 1 base unmatched. CDR1 and CDR2 from the germline V gene are MRHNA and SNTAGT. DNA of the CDR3: TGTGCCAGCAGTGACTCACAGGGGGTTGAGCAGTTCTTC. As protein: CASSDSQGVEQFF.

This chain links TRBV7-9 with TRBJ2-1; 7 bases agree with TRBD2. V lost 6 bases to trimming and J lost 3 bases; unmatched junction nucleotides: 8. The CDR3 is 15 residues long. The germline CDR1 and CDR2 sequences are SEHNR and FQNEAQ (reference sequence). Here the CDR3 DNA reads TGTGCCAGCAGTTCTAGGGACTACAACTACAATGAGCAGTTCTTC. The encoded protein is CASSSRDYNYNEQFF. The variable domain in full, with the rest retrieved from reference TRBV7-9 and TRBJ2-1, is DTGVSQNPRHKITKRGQNVTFRCDPISEHNRLYWYRQTLGQGPEFLTYFQNEAQLEKSRLLSDRFSAERPKGSFSTLEIQRTEQGDSAMYLCASSSRDYNYNEQFFGPGTRLTVL.

The chain links TRBV20-1 to TRBJ1-5; unclear D gene. The CDR3 is 15 residues long. The V gene lost 1 base and the J gene lost 4 bases, with 14 bases spanning the gap. Germline-derived CDR1 and CDR2 are DFQATT and SNEGSKA (reference sequence). The CDR3 spells CSARAPGPRNQPQHF. DNA for the CDR3: TGCAGTGCTAGAGCCCCGGGCCCGAGGAATCAGCCCCAGCATTTT.

This clonotype was counted once. The chain links TRBV12-3 or TRBV12-4 to TRBJ1-1; 12 bases are shared with TRBD1. The CDR3 consists of 15 residues. After removal of 4 bases from V and 3 bases from J, the junction contained 3 bases not matched to a gene. The CDR3 sequence is CASSSGQGADTEAFF. CDR3 sequence (DNA): TGTGCCAGCAGTTCGGGACAGGGGGCGGACACTGAAGCTTTCTTT.

The CDR3 reads CSVEKRQQFF. The CDR3 DNA sequence: TGCAGCGTTGAAAAGCGCCAGCAGTTCTTC. V is TRBV29-1 and J is TRBJ2-1, with D hard to call. Germline CDR1 SQVTM, CDR2 ANQGSEA. The CDR3 totals 10 residues. V lost 2 bases, J lost 11 bases, and 7 bases lay in between.

J is TRBJ2-7 and V is TRBV6-1; D assignment may be TRBD1 or TRBD2 (5 bases each). Germline V gene sequence: CDR1 MNHNS, CDR2 SASEGT. The CDR3 spans 16 residues. The V end lost 7 bases, the J end lost 0 bases, and 19 bases lay between the germline ends. CDR3 coding DNA: TGTGCCAGCACCCTTCACGGGGCAGGGAGCTCCTACGAGCAGTACGTC. Protein product: CASTLHGAGSSYEQYV.

The V and J genes are TRBV15 and TRBJ2-1, with 7 bases that match TRBD1. CDR1 and CDR2 (germline): LNHNV, YYDKDF (reference sequence). This CDR3 has 14 residues. V lost 2 bases to trimming and J lost 2 bases; unmatched junction nucleotides: 0. For the CDR3, the DNA is TGTGCCACCAGCAGAACAGGGGCCTACAATGAGCAGTTCTTC. This gives the protein CATSRTGAYNEQFF.

The V gene is TRBV29-1, the J gene TRBJ2-7, with D perhaps given as TRBD1 or TRBD2 (5 bases each). Trimming removed 5 bases from V and 1 base from J, with 9 bases in between. The CDR3 has 12 amino acids. Germline CDR1 is SQVTM and CDR2 is ANQGSEA. The CDR3 sequence is CSVLGESYEQYV. CDR3 nucleotide sequence: TGCAGCGTTTTGGGGGAGTCCTACGAGCAGTACGTC.

The chain couples TRBV5-6 to TRBJ1-6; TRBD1 agrees at 7 bases. Germline V gives CDR1 SGHDT, CDR2 YYEEEE. J was trimmed by 14 bases and V by 2 bases; bases with no gene match: 4. The CDR3 contains 12 residues. CDR3 sequence (DNA): TGTGCCAGCAGCTTCAACAGGGGAACCCTCCACTTT. Its translation is CASSFNRGTLHF.

This clonotype was recorded a few times. V and J are TRBV7-9 and TRBJ2-7, with 10 bases that match TRBD1. The ends lost 5 bases at V and 5 bases at J; junction bases unmatched: 6. CDR3 length: 14 amino acids. Germline CDR1 SEHNR, CDR2 FQNEAQ (reference sequence). This CDR3 is CASSPGQGWNEQYF. The CDR3 DNA reads TGTGCCAGCAGCCCGGGACAGGGGTGGAACGAGCAGTACTTC.

The J gene is TRBJ2-1, the V gene TRBV7-9; 9 bases are a match to TRBD2. Germline assignment: CDR1 SEHNR and CDR2 FQNEAQ (reference sequence). V lost 6 bases and J lost 7; bases outside the gene matches: 10. This CDR3 contains 15 residues. Written as DNA, the CDR3 is TGTGCCAGCAGTTCCCTCGCGGGGGGGAAAAATGAGCAGTTCTTC. Protein sequence: CASSSLAGGKNEQFF.

The chain uses TRBV4-3 and TRBJ1-1; the D is unclear. Germline CDR1 LGHNA, CDR2 YSLEER. This CDR3 has 13 amino acids. With 1 base removed from V and 4 bases from J, the gap between germline ends came to 7 bases. CDR3 loop: CASSQGAGTEAFF. The CDR3 DNA sequence: TGCGCCAGCAGCCAAGGGGCGGGCACTGAAGCTTTCTTT.